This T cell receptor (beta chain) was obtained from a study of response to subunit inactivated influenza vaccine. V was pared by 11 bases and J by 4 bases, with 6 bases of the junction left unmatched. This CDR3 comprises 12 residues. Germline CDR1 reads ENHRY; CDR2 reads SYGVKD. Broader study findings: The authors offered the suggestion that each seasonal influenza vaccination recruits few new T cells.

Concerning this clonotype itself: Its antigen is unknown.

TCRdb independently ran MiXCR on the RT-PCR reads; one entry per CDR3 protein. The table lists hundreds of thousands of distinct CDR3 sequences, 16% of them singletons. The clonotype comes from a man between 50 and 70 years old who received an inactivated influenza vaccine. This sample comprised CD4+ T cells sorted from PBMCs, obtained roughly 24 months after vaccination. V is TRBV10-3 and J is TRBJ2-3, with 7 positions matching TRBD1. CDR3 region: CAARTGPDTQYF. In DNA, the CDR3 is TGTGCCGCAAGGACAGGACCAGATACGCAGTATTTT.